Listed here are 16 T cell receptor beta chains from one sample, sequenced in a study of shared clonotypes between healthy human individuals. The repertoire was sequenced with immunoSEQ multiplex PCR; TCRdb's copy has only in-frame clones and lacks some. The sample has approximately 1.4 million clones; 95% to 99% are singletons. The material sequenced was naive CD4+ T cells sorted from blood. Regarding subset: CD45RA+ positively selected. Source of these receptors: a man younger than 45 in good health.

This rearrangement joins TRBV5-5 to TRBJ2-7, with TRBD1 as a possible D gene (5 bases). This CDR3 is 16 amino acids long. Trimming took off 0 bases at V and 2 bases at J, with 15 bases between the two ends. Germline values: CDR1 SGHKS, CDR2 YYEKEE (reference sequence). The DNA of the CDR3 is TGTGCCAGCAGCTTGGGCGGCCTACAAGGGGCCTACGAGCAGTACTTC. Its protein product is CASSLGGLQGAYEQYF.

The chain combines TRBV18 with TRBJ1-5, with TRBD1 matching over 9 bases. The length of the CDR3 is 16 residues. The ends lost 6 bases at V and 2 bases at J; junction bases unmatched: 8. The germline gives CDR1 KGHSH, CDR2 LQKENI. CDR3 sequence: CASSQIQGARNQPQHF. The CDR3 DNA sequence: TGTGCCAGCTCCCAAATACAGGGGGCGCGCAATCAGCCCCAGCATTTT.

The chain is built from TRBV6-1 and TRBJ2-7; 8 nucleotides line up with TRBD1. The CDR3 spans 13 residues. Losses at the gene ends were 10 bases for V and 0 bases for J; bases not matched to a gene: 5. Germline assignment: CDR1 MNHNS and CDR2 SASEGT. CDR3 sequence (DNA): TGTGCCATCAGGACAGGGAACTCCTACGAGCAGTACTTC. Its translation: CAIRTGNSYEQYF.

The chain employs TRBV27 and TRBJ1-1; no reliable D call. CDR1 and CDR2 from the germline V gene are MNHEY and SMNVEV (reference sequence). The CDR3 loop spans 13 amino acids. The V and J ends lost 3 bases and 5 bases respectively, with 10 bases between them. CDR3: CASSLVRATEAFF. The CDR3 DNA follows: TGTGCCAGCAGTTTGGTTCGGGCGACTGAAGCTTTCTTT.

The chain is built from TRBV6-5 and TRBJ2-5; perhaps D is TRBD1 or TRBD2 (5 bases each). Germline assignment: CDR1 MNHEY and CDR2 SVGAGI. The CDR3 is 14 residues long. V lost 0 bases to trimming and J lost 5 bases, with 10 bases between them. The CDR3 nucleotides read TGTGCCAGCAGTTACTCGGGGGTTCGGGAGACCCAGTACTTC. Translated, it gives CASSYSGVRETQYF.

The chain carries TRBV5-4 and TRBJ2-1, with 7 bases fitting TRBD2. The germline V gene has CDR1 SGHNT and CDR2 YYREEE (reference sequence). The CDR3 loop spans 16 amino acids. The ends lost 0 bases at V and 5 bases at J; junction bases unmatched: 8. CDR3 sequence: CASSLAPSGEHNEQFF. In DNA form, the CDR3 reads TGTGCCAGCAGCTTGGCGCCTAGCGGAGAACACAATGAGCAGTTCTTC.

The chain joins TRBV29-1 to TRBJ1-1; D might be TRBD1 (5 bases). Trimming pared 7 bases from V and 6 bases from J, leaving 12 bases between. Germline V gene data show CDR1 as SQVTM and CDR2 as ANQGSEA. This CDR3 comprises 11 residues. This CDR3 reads CSGSAGPEAFF. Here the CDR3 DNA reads TGCAGCGGGAGCGCGGGGCCTGAAGCTTTCTTT. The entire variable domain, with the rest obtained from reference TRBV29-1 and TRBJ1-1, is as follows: SAVISQKPSRDICQRGTSLTIQCQVDSQVTMMFWYRQQPGQSLTLIATANQGSEATYESGFVIDKFPISRPNLTFSTLTVSNMSPEDSSIYLCSGSAGPEAFFGQGTRLTVV.

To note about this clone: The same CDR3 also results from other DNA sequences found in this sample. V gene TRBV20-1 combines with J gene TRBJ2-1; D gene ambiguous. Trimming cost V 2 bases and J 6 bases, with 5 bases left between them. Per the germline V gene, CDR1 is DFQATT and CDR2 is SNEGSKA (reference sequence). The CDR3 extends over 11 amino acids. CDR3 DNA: TGCAGTGCTAGATTAATCAATGAGCAGTTCTTC. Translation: CSARLINEQFF.

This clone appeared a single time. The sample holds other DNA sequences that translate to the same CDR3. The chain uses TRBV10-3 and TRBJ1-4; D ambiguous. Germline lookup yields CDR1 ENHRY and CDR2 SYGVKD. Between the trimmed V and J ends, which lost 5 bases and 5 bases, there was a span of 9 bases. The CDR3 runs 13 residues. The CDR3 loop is CAISRGSNEKLFF. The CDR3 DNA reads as TGTGCCATCAGTCGGGGATCCAATGAAAAACTGTTTTTT.

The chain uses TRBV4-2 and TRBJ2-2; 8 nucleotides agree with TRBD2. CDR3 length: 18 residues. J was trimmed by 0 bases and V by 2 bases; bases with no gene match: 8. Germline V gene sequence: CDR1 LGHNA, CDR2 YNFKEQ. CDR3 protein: CASSQQIAGKPNTGELFF. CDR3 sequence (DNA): TGTGCCAGCAGCCAACAGATAGCGGGAAAGCCGAACACCGGGGAGCTGTTTTTT.

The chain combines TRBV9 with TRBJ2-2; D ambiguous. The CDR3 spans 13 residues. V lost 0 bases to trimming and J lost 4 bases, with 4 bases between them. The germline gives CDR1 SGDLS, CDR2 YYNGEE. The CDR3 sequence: CASSVAFTGELFF. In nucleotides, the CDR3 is TGTGCCAGCAGCGTAGCCTTCACCGGGGAGCTGTTTTTT.

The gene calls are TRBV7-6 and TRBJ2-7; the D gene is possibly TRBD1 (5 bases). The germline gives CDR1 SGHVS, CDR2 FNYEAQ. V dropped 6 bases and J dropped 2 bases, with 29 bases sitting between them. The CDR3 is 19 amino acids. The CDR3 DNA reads TGTGCCAGCAGTTCTATCCTTGCTCATAGGGGCGCACAAGCCTACGAGCAGTACTTC. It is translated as CASSSILAHRGAQAYEQYF.

CDR3 coding DNA: TGTGCCAGCAGCTCCCAAAAGACGAATGAGCAGTTCTTC. This encodes CASSSQKTNEQFF. This chain connects TRBV11-3 to TRBJ2-1; D gene uncertain. V lost 4 bases and J 7 bases, leaving 11 bases between the germline ends. Germline V gene sequence: CDR1 SGHNT, CDR2 YENEEA. This CDR3 is built from 13 residues.

The DNA of the CDR3 is TGTGCAAGTCGCTTACACCGGCGGGGCGGGAGGCCGCTCACAGATACGCAGTATTTT. It encodes CASRLHRRGGRPLTDTQYF. The chain carries TRBV12-2 and TRBJ2-3; TRBD2, the table's D call, lacks a check against the DNA. TRBV12-2 is a recognized pseudogene. The CDR3 runs 19 residues.

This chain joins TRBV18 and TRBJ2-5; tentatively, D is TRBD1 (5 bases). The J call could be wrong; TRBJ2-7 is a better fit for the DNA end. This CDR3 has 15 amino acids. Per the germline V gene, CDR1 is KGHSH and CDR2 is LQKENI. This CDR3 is CASSPLGLSSYEQYF. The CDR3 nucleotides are TGTGCCAGCTCACCCCTGGGGCTGAGCTCCTACGAGCAGTACTTC.

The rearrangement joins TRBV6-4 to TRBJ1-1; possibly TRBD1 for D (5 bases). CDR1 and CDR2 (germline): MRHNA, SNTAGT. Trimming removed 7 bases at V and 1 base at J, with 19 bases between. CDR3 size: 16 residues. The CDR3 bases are TGTGCCAGCACCTATTACCCGGGGCACCCGAACACTGAAGCTTTCTTT. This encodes CASTYYPGHPNTEAFF.